These 19 T cell receptor beta chains came from one sample sequenced in a study of T cells in localized non-small cell lung cancer. The table came from immunoSEQ multiplex PCR; TCRdb's copy has only in-frame clones and leaves some out. The sample records around 53,000 clones, around 81% being singletons. This specimen consisted of PBMCs, obtained before any cancer treatment. These receptors all stem from a woman aged 40-75 years with stage II lung adenocarcinoma.

A single count supports this clone. The gene calls are TRBV5-1 and TRBJ1-1; TRBD1 matches 9 bases. V shed 5 bases and J 4 bases; nucleotides not matched to a gene: 12. The CDR3 runs 16 residues. Looked up from germline, CDR1 is SGHRS and CDR2 is YFSETQ. The CDR3 DNA reads TGCGCCAGCAGTAGCCCCTTCGGACAGGGGAGCACTGAAGCTTTCTTT. It translates to CASSSPFGQGSTEAFF.

The rearrangement links TRBV11-3 to TRBJ2-3; 14 positions match TRBD2. The germline gives CDR1 SGHNT, CDR2 YENEEA. CDR3 size: 18 residues. After removal of 5 bases from V and 2 bases from J, the junction contained 9 bases not matched to a gene. CDR3 bases: TGTGCCAGCAGCCCTGGACTAGCGGGGGGCCCACCCACAGATACGCAGTATTTT. This gives the protein CASSPGLAGGPPTDTQYF.

The chain employs TRBV29-1 and TRBJ2-5; 8 positions match TRBD2. V lost 3 bases, J lost 1 base, and 1 base stayed unmatched. CDR3 length equals 13 residues. Germline-derived CDR1 and CDR2 are SQVTM and ANQGSEA. The CDR3, as DNA: TGCAGCGTTGACGGGGGGGTCCAAGAGACCCAGTACTTC. Translated: CSVDGGVQETQYF.

The J gene is TRBJ2-7, the V gene TRBV18, with D tentatively TRBD1 or TRBD2 (5 bases each). Trimming shortened V by 5 bases and J by 1 base, and 15 bases separated the two germline ends. The CDR3 length is 15 residues. Germline lookup yields CDR1 KGHSH and CDR2 LQKENI. The CDR3 sequence: CASSRGPGTSYEQYF. CDR3 coding DNA: TGTGCCAGCTCAAGGGGACCGGGAACTTCCTACGAGCAGTACTTC.

The V and J genes are TRBV29-1 and TRBJ2-2; 7 positions agree with TRBD2. Germline-derived CDR1 and CDR2 are SQVTM and ANQGSEA. The trim removed 7 bases at V and 3 bases at J, leaving 5 bases unmatched. The CDR3 consists of 13 residues. The CDR3 DNA follows: TGCAGCGCGCCGGGGAGGGACACCGGGGAGCTGTTTTTT. Protein: CSAPGRDTGELFF.

The J gene is TRBJ2-3, the V gene TRBV5-1; D gene unclear. V lost 3 bases and J 3 bases, leaving 8 bases between the germline ends. Germline V gene sequence: CDR1 SGHRS, CDR2 YFSETQ. The CDR3 covers 13 residues. CDR3 residues: CASSWVGTDTQYF. As DNA, the CDR3 is TGCGCCAGCAGCTGGGTAGGGACAGATACGCAGTATTTT.

The chain combines TRBV7-9 with TRBJ2-2, with TRBD2 identical over 9 bases. CDR3 length: 18 amino acids. The germline gives CDR1 SEHNR, CDR2 FQNEAQ (reference sequence). The V gene end was trimmed by 1 base and the J gene end by 0 bases; junction bases not matched to a gene: 6. CDR3 sequence (DNA): TGTGCCAGCAGCTTAGGTGCTAGCGGGGCCACGAACACCGGGGAGCTGTTTTTT. Its translation: CASSLGASGATNTGELFF. Full variable domain (remainder filled in from reference TRBV7-9 and TRBJ2-2): DTGVSQNPRHKITKRGQNVTFRCDPISEHNRLYWYRQTLGQGPEFLTYFQNEAQLEKSRLLSDRFSAERPKGSFSTLEIQRTEQGDSAMYLCASSLGASGATNTGELFFGEGSRLTVL.

This clone has just a few counts. V is TRBV9 and J is TRBJ2-7; 8 bases line up with TRBD1. The trim removed 0 bases at V and 2 bases at J, leaving 7 bases unmatched. The CDR3 extends over 16 amino acids. Germline V gene lookup returns CDR1 SGDLS and CDR2 YYNGEE. The CDR3 sequence is CASSVGSGGDTYEQYF. DNA of the CDR3: TGTGCCAGCAGCGTAGGTTCAGGGGGCGATACCTACGAGCAGTACTTC. The entire variable domain, with the rest obtained from reference TRBV9 and TRBJ2-7, is as follows: DSGVTQTPKHLITATGQRVTLRCSPRSGDLSVYWYQQSLDQGLQFLIQYYNGEERAKGNILERFSAQQFPDLHSELNLSSLELGDSALYFCASSVGSGGDTYEQYFGPGTRLTVT.

This sequence joins TRBV19 and TRBJ2-1; tentative D call: TRBD1 (7 bases). From germline, CDR1 is LNHDA and CDR2 SQIVND (reference sequence). CDR3 length: 15 amino acids. The ends were cut back, 7 bases at V and 1 base at J, with 14 bases in the middle. CDR3 in amino acids: CASKEGALSYNEQFF. In DNA, the CDR3 is TGTGCCAGTAAGGAGGGGGCGTTATCCTACAATGAGCAGTTCTTC.

This chain uses TRBV6-1 with TRBJ1-1; 10 nucleotides line up with TRBD1. Germline CDR1 and CDR2: MNHNS and SASEGT. The CDR3 covers 15 residues. Losses at the gene ends were 6 bases for V and 9 bases for J; bases not matched to a gene: 13. CDR3: CASRRDRGFERKAFF. CDR3 sequence (DNA): TGTGCCAGCAGACGGGACAGGGGCTTCGAAAGGAAAGCTTTCTTT.

A note on this clone: The identical CDR3 is also encoded by other nucleotide sequences in the sample. The V gene is TRBV20-1, the J gene TRBJ2-5; D unresolved. This CDR3 comprises 11 residues. V was pared by 3 bases and J by 3 bases, with 5 bases between. In germline, CDR1 is DFQATT, CDR2 SNEGSKA (reference sequence). CDR3 amino acids: CSASPKETQYF. CDR3 sequence (DNA): TGCAGTGCTAGTCCGAAAGAGACCCAGTACTTC.

The V call is TRBV25-1, the J call TRBJ2-7; a weak D match, TRBD1 (5 bases). V gave up 5 bases and J gave up 3 bases, with 23 bases separating them. Germline V gene data show CDR1 as MGHDK and CDR2 as SYGVNS. CDR3 size: 17 residues. DNA of the CDR3: TGTGCCAGCAGTTTTGGGCCCAAACAGGAAGATAACTACGAGCAGTACTTC. Amino acid sequence: CASSFGPKQEDNYEQYF.

This clone was picked up one time. This sequence joins TRBV5-1 and TRBJ2-7; TRBD1 matches 9 bases. Germline V CDR1 and CDR2: SGHRS, YFSETQ. This CDR3 contains 14 residues. V shed 4 bases and J 3 bases; nucleotides not matched to a gene: 5. The CDR3 here is CASSPPGQGYEQYF. Written as DNA, the CDR3 is TGCGCCAGCAGCCCCCCGGGACAGGGCTACGAGCAGTACTTC.

This clone was detected only once. The rearrangement joins TRBV5-1 to TRBJ1-4; unclear D gene. Trimming took 0 bases from V and 5 from J, leaving 8 bases between them. Germline CDR1 SGHRS, CDR2 YFSETQ. CDR3 size: 14 residues. The CDR3 spells CASSLGSGNEKLFF. In nucleotides, the CDR3 is TGCGCCAGCAGCTTGGGCAGTGGGAATGAAAAACTGTTTTTT.

The chain employs TRBV28 and TRBJ1-4, with D hard to call. The germline V gene encodes CDR1 MDHEN and CDR2 SYDVKM. V was trimmed by 8 bases and J by 0 bases, leaving 7 bases between them. The CDR3 consists of 13 residues. CDR3 in DNA: TGTGCCAGCGGGATTGCAACTAATGAAAAACTGTTTTTT. Translating gives CASGIATNEKLFF.

CDR3 in amino acids: CASSGGHPYEQYF. The CDR3 DNA reads TGTGCCAGCAGTGGGGGGCACCCCTACGAGCAGTACTTC. V and J are TRBV2 and TRBJ2-7; D is possibly TRBD1 (6 bases). The V and J ends lost 4 bases and 2 bases respectively, with 9 bases between them. The CDR3 sequence is 13 residues long. Germline V gene data show CDR1 as SNHLY and CDR2 as FYNNEI.

The rearrangement uses TRBV18 and TRBJ2-7; D remains unclear. V shed 1 base and J shed 2 bases, with 6 bases lying between them. Per germline, CDR1 KGHSH and CDR2 LQKENI. The CDR3 consists of 13 residues. The chain's CDR3 is CASSPRQAYEQYF. DNA of the CDR3: TGTGCCAGCTCACCACGCCAGGCCTACGAGCAGTACTTC.

The chain carries TRBV2 and TRBJ1-1; the D is unclear. This CDR3 contains 15 residues. The V gene lost 4 bases and the J gene lost 3 bases, with 15 bases spanning the gap. Germline V gene data show CDR1 as SNHLY and CDR2 as FYNNEI. CDR3 sequence (DNA): TGTGCCAGCAGTGTTCAGGCCCCTGGTGACACTGAAGCTTTCTTT. It codes for CASSVQAPGDTEAFF.

The chain carries TRBV2 and TRBJ1-2; no reliable D call. V was pared by 3 bases and J by 8 bases, with 10 bases between. The V gene's germline CDR1 is SNHLY and CDR2 FYNNEI. The CDR3 is made up of 12 amino acids. CDR3 sequence: CASSEVEEGYTF. CDR3 coding DNA: TGTGCCAGCAGTGAGGTCGAGGAGGGCTACACCTTC.